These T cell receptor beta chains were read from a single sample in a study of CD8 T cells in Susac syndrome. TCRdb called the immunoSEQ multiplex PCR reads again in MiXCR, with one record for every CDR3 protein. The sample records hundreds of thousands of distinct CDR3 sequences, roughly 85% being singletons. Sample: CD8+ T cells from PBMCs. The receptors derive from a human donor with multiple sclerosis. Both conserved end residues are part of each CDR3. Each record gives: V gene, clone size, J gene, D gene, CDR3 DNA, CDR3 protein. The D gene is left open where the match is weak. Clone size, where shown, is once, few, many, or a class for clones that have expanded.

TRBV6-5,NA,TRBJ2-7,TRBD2,TGTGCCAGCAGAACAGGGTATAGCGGGAGTTACGAGCAGTACTTC,CASRTGYSGSYEQYF
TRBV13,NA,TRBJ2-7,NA,TGTGCCAGCAGCTTAGCAGGGGACCACTACGAGCAGTACTTC,CASSLAGDHYEQYF
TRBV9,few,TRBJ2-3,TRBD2,TGTGCCAGCAGCGTCGGCGGGAGAGCGGATACGCAGTATTTT,CASSVGGRADTQYF
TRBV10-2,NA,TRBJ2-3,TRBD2,TGCGCCAGCAGTGGGGCGGGAGGGCCGAAAGATACGCAGTATTTT,CASSGAGGPKDTQYF
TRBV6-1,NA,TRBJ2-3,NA,TGTGCCAGCAGCCCCAGTTCGGCAGCAGATACGCAGTATTTT,CASSPSSAADTQYF
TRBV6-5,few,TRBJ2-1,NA,TGTGCCAGCAGTTACGGCCACCTATCCTACAATGAGCAGTTCTTC,CASSYGHLSYNEQFF
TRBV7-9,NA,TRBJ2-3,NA,TGTGCCAGCAGCGGAACAGGCCCTGCCACAGATACGCAGTATTTT,CASSGTGPATDTQYF
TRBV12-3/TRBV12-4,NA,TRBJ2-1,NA,TGTGCCAGCAGATCTACAGGGAGGTATGATGAGCAGTTCTTC,CASRSTGRYDEQFF
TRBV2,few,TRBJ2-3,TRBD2,TGTGCCAGCCCTGCCGGGAGGGAGAGTCCAGATACGCAGTATTTT,CASPAGRESPDTQYF
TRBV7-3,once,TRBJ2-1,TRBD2,TGTGCCAGCAGCTTTGGCGGGAGGAATGAGCAGTTCTTC,CASSFGGRNEQFF
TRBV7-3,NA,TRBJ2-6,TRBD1,TGTGCCAGCAGCTTAACAGGGGGCGCTGGGGCCAACGTCCTGACTTTC,CASSLTGGAGANVLTF
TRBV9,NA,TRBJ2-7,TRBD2,TGTGCCAGCAGCGCTAGCGGGCTCTCCTACGAGCAGTACTTC,CASSASGLSYEQYF
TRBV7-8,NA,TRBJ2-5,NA,TGTGCCAGCAGCTTAGTCTTGGGGGCAGGGGCCATCCCTGGGTACCAAGAGACCCAGTACTTC,CASSLVLGAGAIPGYQETQYF
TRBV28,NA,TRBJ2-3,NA,TGTGCCAGCAGTTTACAGGGCCGCACAGATACGCAGTATTTT,CASSLQGRTDTQYF
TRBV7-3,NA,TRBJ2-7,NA,TGTGCCAGCAGCTCTCGGGGAGGTGGAGACGAGCAGTACTTC,CASSSRGGGDEQYF
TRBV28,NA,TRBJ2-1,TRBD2,TGTGCCAGCACCACCAGCGGGAGGGTCTCCTACAATGAGCAGTTCTTC,CASTTSGRVSYNEQFF
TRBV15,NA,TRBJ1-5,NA,TGTGCCACCAGCAGAGGTCAGGTGGCGGGTCAGCCCCAGCATTTT,CATSRGQVAGQPQHF
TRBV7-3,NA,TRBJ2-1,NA,TGTGCCAGCAGCCGTTCATGGGGGTCCACTGAGCAGTTCTTC,CASSRSWGSTEQFF
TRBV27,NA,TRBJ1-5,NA,TGTGCCAGCAGTTTAGGAAGGGGGGGGCAGCCCCAGCATTTT,CASSLGRGGQPQHF
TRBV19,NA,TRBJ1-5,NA,TGTGCCAGTAGTATGGTAGCTGACCCAAGCAGCAATCAGCCCCAGCATTTT,CASSMVADPSSNQPQHF
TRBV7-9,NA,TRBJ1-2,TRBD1,TGTGCCAGCACCACGGGGACAGGGAAGGATGGCTACACCTTC,CASTTGTGKDGYTF
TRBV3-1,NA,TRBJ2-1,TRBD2,TGTGCCAGCAGCCAAGGAGCGGGACCAGGAATTAATGAGCAGTTCTTC,CASSQGAGPGINEQFF
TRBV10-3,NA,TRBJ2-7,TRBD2,TGTGCCATCAGTGAGGACAAACTAGCGGGAGGAGTTGTGCAGTACTTC,CAISEDKLAGGVVQYF
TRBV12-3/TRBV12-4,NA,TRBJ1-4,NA,TGTGCCAGCAGTTTCTACCCCGAGGTTTCTAATGAAAAACTGTTTTTT,CASSFYPEVSNEKLFF
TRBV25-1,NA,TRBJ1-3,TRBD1,TGTGCCAGCAGTGAGTCCCTCACGACAGGGTCTGGAAACACCATATATTTT,CASSESLTTGSGNTIYF
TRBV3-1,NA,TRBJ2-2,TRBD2,TGTGCCAGCAGCCGCCGGGGACTAGCGGGGGACACCGGGGAGCTGTTTTTT,CASSRRGLAGDTGELFF
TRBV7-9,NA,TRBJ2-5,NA,TGTGCCAGCAGCCCAGGGATTAGGGAGACCCAGTACTTC,CASSPGIRETQYF
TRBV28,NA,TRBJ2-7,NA,TGTGCCAGCAGTTTTTTCCAAAGATACGAGCAGTACTTC,CASSFFQRYEQYF
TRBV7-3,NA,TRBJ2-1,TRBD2,TGTGCCAGCAGCTTAAGGCTAGCGGGAGGAGCTGAGCAGTTCTTC,CASSLRLAGGAEQFF
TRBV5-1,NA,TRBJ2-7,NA,TGCGCCAGCAGCTTTGGACTCGCTCTAATCTACGAGCAGTACTTC,CASSFGLALIYEQYF
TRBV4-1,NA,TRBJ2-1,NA,TGCGCCAGCAGCCTATACAGGGTCAGAAATGAGCAGTTCTTC,CASSLYRVRNEQFF